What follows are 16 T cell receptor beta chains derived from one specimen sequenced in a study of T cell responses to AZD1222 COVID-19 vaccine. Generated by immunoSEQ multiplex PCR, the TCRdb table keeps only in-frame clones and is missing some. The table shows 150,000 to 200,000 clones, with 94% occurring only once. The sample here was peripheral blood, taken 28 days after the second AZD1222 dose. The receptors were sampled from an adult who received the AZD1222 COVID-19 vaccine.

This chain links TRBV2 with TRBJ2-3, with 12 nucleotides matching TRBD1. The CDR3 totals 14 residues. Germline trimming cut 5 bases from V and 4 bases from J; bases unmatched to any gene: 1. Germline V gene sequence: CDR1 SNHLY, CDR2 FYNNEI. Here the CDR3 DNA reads TGTGCCAGCAGTAGGGACAGGGGGCCAGATACGCAGTATTTT. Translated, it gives CASSRDRGPDTQYF.

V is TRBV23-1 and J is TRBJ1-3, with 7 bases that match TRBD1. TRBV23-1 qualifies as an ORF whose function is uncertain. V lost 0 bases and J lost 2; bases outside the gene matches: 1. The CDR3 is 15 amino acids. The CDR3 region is CASSQSGTAGNTIYF. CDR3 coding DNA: TGCGCCAGCAGTCAATCAGGGACAGCTGGAAACACCATATATTTT.

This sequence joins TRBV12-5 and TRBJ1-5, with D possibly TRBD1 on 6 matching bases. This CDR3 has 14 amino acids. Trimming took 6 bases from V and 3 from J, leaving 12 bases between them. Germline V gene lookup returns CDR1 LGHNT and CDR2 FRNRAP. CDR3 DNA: TGTGCTAGTGGGTTCGGGGGGGCCAATCAGCCCCAGCATTTT. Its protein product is CASGFGGANQPQHF.

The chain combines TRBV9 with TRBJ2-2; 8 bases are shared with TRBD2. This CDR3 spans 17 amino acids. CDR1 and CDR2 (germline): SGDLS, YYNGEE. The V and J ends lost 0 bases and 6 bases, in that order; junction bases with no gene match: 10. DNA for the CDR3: TGTGCCAGCAGCGTAGGGTATAAGCGGGAGATACCCGGGGAGCTGTTTTTT. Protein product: CASSVGYKREIPGELFF.

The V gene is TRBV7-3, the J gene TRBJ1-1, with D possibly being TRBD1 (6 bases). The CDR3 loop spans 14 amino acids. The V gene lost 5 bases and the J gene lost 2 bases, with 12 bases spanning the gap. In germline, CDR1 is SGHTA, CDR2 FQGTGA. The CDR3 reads CASSAGTSNTEAFF. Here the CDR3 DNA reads TGTGCCAGCAGCGCAGGGACAAGTAACACTGAAGCTTTCTTT. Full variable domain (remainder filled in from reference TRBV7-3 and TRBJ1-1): GAGVSQTPSNKVTEKGKYVELRCDPISGHTALYWYRQSLGQGPEFLIYFQGTGAADDSGLPNDRFFAVRPEGSVSTLKIQRTERGDSAVYLCASSAGTSNTEAFFGQGTRLTVV.

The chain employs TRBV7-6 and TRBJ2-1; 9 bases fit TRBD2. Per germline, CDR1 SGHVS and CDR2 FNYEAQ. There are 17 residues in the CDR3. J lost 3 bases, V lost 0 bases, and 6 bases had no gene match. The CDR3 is CASSLAPPAGGYNEQFF. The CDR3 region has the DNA TGTGCCAGCAGCTTAGCCCCCCCAGCGGGAGGCTACAATGAGCAGTTCTTC. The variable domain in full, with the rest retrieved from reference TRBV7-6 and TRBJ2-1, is GAGVSQSPRYKVTKRGQDVALRCDPISGHVSLYWYRQALGQGPEFLTYFNYEAQQDKSGLPNDRFSAERPEGSISTLTIQRTEQRDSAMYRCASSLAPPAGGYNEQFFGPGTRLTVL.

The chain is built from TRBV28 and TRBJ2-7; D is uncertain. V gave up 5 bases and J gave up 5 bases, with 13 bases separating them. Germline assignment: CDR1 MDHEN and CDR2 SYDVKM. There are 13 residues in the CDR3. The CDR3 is CASSPRELHEQYF. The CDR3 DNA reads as TGTGCCAGCAGTCCCAGAGAACTCCACGAGCAGTACTTC.

CDR3 bases: TGTGCCAGCAGTTCCCACCCCGGAGATACGCAGTATTTT. Amino acid sequence: CASSSHPGDTQYF. V gene TRBV12-3 or TRBV12-4 combines with J gene TRBJ2-3; no definite D call. Trimming took off 4 bases at V and 5 bases at J, with 10 bases between the two ends. This CDR3 comprises 13 residues.

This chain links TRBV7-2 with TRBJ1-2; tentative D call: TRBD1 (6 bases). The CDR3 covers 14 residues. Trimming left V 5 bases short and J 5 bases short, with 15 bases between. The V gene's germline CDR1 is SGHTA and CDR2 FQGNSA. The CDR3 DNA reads TGTGCCAGCAGCCCCCCAGGGGTTTATTATGGCTACACCTTC. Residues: CASSPPGVYYGYTF.

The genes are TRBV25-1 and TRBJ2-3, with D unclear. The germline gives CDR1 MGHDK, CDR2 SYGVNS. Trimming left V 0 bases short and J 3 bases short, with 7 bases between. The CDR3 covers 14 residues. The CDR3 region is CASSEYRGTDTQYF. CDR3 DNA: TGTGCCAGCAGTGAATATAGAGGTACAGATACGCAGTATTTT.

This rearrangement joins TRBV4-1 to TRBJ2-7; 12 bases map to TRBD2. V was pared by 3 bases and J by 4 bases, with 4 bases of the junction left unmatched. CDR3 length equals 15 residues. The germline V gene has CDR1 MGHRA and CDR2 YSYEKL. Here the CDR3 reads CASSQTTSGRYEQYF. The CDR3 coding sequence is TGCGCCAGCAGCCAGACGACTAGCGGGAGATACGAGCAGTACTTC.

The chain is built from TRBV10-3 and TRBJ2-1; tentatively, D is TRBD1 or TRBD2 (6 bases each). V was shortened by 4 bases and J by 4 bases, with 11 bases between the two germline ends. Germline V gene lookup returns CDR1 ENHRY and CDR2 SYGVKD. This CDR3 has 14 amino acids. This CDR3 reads CAISAGGGYNEQFF. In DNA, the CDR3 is TGTGCCATCAGTGCAGGAGGGGGATACAATGAGCAGTTCTTC.

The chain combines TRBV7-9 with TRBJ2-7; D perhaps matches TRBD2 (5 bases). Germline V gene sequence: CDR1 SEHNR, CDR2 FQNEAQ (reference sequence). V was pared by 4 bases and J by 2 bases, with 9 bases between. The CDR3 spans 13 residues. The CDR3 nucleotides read TGTGCCAGCAGCTCGCGGGCCGCCTACGAGCAGTACTTC. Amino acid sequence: CASSSRAAYEQYF.

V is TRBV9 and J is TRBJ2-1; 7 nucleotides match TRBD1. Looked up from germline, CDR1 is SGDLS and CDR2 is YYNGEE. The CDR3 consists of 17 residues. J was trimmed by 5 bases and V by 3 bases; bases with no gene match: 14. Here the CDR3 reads CASSAQFRTGPHNEQFF. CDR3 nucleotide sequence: TGTGCCAGCAGCGCCCAGTTCCGGACAGGCCCCCACAATGAGCAGTTCTTC.

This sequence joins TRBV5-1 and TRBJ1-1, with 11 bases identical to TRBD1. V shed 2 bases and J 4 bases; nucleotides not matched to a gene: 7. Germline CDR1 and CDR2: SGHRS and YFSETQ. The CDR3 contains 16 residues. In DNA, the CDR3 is TGCGCCAGCAGCTTAACCTCCGGGACAGGGGGCACTGAAGCTTTCTTT. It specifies CASSLTSGTGGTEAFF. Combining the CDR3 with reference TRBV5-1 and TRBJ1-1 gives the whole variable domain KAGVTQTPRYLIKTRGQQVTLSCSPISGHRSVSWYQQTPGQGLQFLFEYFSETQRNKGNFPGRFSGRQFSNSRSEMNVSTLELGDSALYLCASSLTSGTGGTEAFFGQGTRLTVV.

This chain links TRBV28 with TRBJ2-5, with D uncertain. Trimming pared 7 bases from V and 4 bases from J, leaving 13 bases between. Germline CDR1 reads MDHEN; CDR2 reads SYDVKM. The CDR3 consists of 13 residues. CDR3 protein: CASTEGNSETQYF. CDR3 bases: TGTGCCAGCACAGAAGGTAATTCAGAGACCCAGTACTTC.